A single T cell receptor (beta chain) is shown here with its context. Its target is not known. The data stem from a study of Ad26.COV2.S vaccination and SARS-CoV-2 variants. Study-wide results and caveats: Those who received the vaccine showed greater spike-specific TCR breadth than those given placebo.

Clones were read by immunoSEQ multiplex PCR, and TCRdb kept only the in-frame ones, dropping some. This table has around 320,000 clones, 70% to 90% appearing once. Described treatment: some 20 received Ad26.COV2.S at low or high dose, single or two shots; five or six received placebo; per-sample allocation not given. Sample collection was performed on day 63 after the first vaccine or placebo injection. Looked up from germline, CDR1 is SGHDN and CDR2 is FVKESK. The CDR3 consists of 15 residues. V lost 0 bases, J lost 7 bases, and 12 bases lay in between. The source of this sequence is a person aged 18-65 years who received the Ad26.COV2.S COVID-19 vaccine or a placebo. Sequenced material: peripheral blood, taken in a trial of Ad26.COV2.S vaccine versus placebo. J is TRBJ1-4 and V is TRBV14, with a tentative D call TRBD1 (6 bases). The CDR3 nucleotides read TGTGCCAGCAGCCAAGATGGCAGGGGTGGTGAAAAACTGTTTTTT. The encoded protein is CASSQDGRGGEKLFF.